This TCR beta chain was captured by sequencing in a study of control samples from healthy donors and cancer patients (dated by TCRdb to 2020 to 2021). About this clone itself: Its antigen is unknown. No base qualities exist here, and no much larger clone lies one base off it.

The junction shows trimming of 5 bases on V and 4 bases on J, and the gene matches do not reach 7 bases of it. The CDR3 starts with the cysteine, ends with the phenylalanine, and has 14 residues. Only CDR3 DNA is held: 42 bases, read in frame from base 1. For CDR1 and CDR2, the germline V gene lists MNHEY and SVGAGI. Preparation of the library involved the immunoSEQ multiplex PCR assay. TCRdb retrieved this table from immuneACCESS and kept in-frame rearrangements only. Not all clones are present; in checked studies, unresolved V genes account for under half, and no reason is known for the remainder. The sample table contains tens of thousands of clones; only one count was recorded for around 81% of them. Of the sample, roughly 19% is held by the ten largest clones.

The sequence was obtained from a man aged 25 to 45 in good health. The receptor chain draws on TRBV6-5 and TRBJ2-5; 7 nucleotides in the junction match TRBD1. The sample comprised blood. The DNA reads TGTGCCAGCAGTCCAAACCCAGGGGGAGAGACCCAGTACTTC. It translates as CASSPNPGGETQYF.